These 14 T cell receptor beta chains share one sample of origin, sequenced in a study of blood T cell repertoires in COVID-19. Profiling relied on immunoSEQ multiplex PCR, and the TCRdb table lists in-frame clones only, not all of them. The sample consists of about 220,000 clones, 70% to 85% of them appearing once. Sequencing was done on a sample of PBMCs or T cells enriched from blood (not recorded which). The receptors here all came from a woman aged 60-70 years who had recovered from COVID-19.

The chain employs TRBV5-6 and TRBJ1-2, with 8 bases matching TRBD1. The CDR3 is 18 amino acids. The germline V gene has CDR1 SGHDT and CDR2 YYEEEE. V was clipped by 4 bases and J by 0 bases; unmatched bases: 14. CDR3 loop: CASSRDRLMVETNYGYTF. CDR3 in DNA: TGTGCCAGCAGCCGGGACAGGTTAATGGTAGAAACTAACTATGGCTACACCTTC.

V usage is TRBV5-1 and J usage is TRBJ2-1; D perhaps matches TRBD1 (6 bases). This CDR3 is 12 amino acids long. The germline CDR1 and CDR2 sequences are SGHRS and YFSETQ. The germline V and J ends were trimmed by 0 bases and 8 bases, with 6 bases remaining between them. In DNA form, the CDR3 reads TGCGCCAGCAGCTTGGACAGGGATGAGCAGTTCTTC. It is translated as CASSLDRDEQFF.

This clone has only a few counts. The J gene is TRBJ1-5, the V gene TRBV27; D uncertain. The CDR3 extends over 13 amino acids. V shed 4 bases and J shed 9 bases, with 13 bases lying between them. Germline V gene lookup returns CDR1 MNHEY and CDR2 SMNVEV (reference sequence). The CDR3 DNA reads TGTGCCAGCAGTTGGAGCCGAATCACGCCCCAGCATTTT. It encodes CASSWSRITPQHF.

This clone showed up just once. The chain joins TRBV7-3 to TRBJ1-2, with 10 bases fitting TRBD1. The V and J ends lost 3 bases and 5 bases, in that order; junction bases with no gene match: 12. CDR1 and CDR2 from the germline V gene are SGHTA and FQGTGA. The CDR3 consists of 17 residues. The CDR3 reads CASSLTGGAATAYGYTF. The CDR3 DNA reads TGTGCCAGCAGCTTGACAGGGGGCGCGGCCACCGCTTATGGCTACACCTTC.

As DNA, the CDR3 is TGTGCCACCAGGGAGGTCCGGGACGGGGAGCTGTTTTTT. As protein: CATREVRDGELFF. J is TRBJ2-2 and V is TRBV2, with D maybe TRBD2 (6 bases). This CDR3 is built from 13 residues. The V end lost 10 bases, the J end lost 7 bases, and 16 bases lay between the germline ends. Germline assignment: CDR1 SNHLY and CDR2 FYNNEI.

This chain connects TRBV5-5 to TRBJ2-7, with TRBD2 matching over 9 bases. This CDR3 spans 16 amino acids. CDR1 and CDR2 (germline): SGHKS, YYEKEE (reference sequence). Unmatched junction bases numbered 5, after V lost 0 bases and J lost 1 base. Written as DNA, the CDR3 is TGTGCCAGCAGCTTGGAAGATAGCGGGAGATCCTACGAGCAGTACTTC. Amino acids: CASSLEDSGRSYEQYF.

V usage is TRBV6-1 and J usage is TRBJ2-7; D call uncertain. V lost 4 bases and J lost 0, with 19 bases in between. Germline CDR1 is MNHNS and CDR2 is SASEGT. CDR3 size: 17 residues. In DNA form, the CDR3 reads TGTGCCAGCAGTGGTCTGCGAGAGTTTTCCTCCTCCTACGAGCAGTACTTC. It specifies CASSGLREFSSSYEQYF.

This chain uses TRBV2 with TRBJ2-1, with 7 nucleotides matching TRBD1. V lost 5 bases to trimming and J lost 8 bases; unmatched junction nucleotides: 12. Looked up from germline, CDR1 is SNHLY and CDR2 is FYNNEI. This CDR3 spans 15 amino acids. CDR3 sequence: CASSLQGTSWDEQFF. The CDR3 DNA reads as TGTGCCAGCAGTTTACAGGGGACCTCCTGGGATGAGCAGTTCTTC.

V and J are TRBV11-2 and TRBJ2-3; 9 nucleotides line up with TRBD2. V dropped 5 bases and J dropped 6; count of bases not matched to a gene: 12. The V gene's germline CDR1 is SGHAT and CDR2 FQNNGV. This CDR3 spans 16 amino acids. This CDR3 is CASSRAMASGTDTQYF. CDR3 nucleotides: TGTGCCAGCAGCCGAGCGATGGCTAGCGGGACCGATACGCAGTATTTT.

The chain links TRBV18 to TRBJ1-2; 9 positions match TRBD1. With V trimmed by 0 bases and J by 8 bases, 7 bases remained unmatched. CDR1 is KGHSH, CDR2 LQKENI, per germline. The CDR3 sequence is 15 residues long. The CDR3 DNA reads TGTGCCAGCTCACCACCGCAACAGGGGGCGGGCGGCTACACCTTC. Protein product: CASSPPQQGAGGYTF.

The rearrangement joins TRBV19 to TRBJ1-1; TRBD1 might be the D (6 bases). Between the trimmed V and J ends, which lost 1 base and 5 bases, there was a span of 11 bases. The CDR3 is 14 residues long. Germline CDR1 LNHDA, CDR2 SQIVND (reference sequence). The CDR3: CASSIGGGVTEAFF. The CDR3 coding sequence is TGTGCCAGTAGTATAGGAGGGGGGGTAACTGAAGCTTTCTTT.

V usage is TRBV5-4 and J usage is TRBJ1-4; no firm D call. CDR3 length equals 15 residues. Germline assignment: CDR1 SGHNT and CDR2 YYREEE (reference sequence). V dropped 3 bases and J dropped 0 bases, with 9 bases sitting between them. This chain's CDR3 is CASSYQTTTNEKLFF. The CDR3 DNA reads TGTGCCAGCAGCTACCAGACAACAACTAATGAAAAACTGTTTTTT.

This chain uses TRBV6-4 with TRBJ1-1, with D possibly matching TRBD1 (6 bases). CDR1 and CDR2 (germline): MRHNA, SNTAGT. The CDR3 is made up of 14 amino acids. The V gene lost 5 bases and the J gene lost 4 bases, with 14 bases spanning the gap. The CDR3 here is CASSSQGQGTEAFF. The CDR3 nucleotides are TGTGCCAGCAGTTCACAGGGCCAGGGCACTGAAGCTTTCTTT.

The V call is TRBV19, the J call TRBJ1-1; no reliable D call. The length of the CDR3 is 14 residues. Trimming stripped 10 bases from V and 1 base from J, with 16 bases between. CDR1 and CDR2 from the germline V gene are LNHDA and SQIVND (reference sequence). The CDR3 is CATGVLRGNTEAFF. CDR3 nucleotide sequence: TGTGCCACCGGGGTCCTTCGGGGGAACACTGAAGCTTTCTTT.